The 28 T cell receptor beta chains below were found in one sample sequenced in a study of blood T cell repertoires in COVID-19. The assay was immunoSEQ multiplex PCR, and TCRdb's table has in-frame clones only and misses some. The sample has a few hundred thousand clones, approximately 90% seen once. The sample was PBMCs or T cells enriched from blood (not recorded which). The origin of the receptors is a woman aged 18-29 years who had recovered from COVID-19.

The gene calls are TRBV6-5 and TRBJ2-3, with 7 bases identical to TRBD1. Germline assignment: CDR1 MNHEY and CDR2 SVGAGI. With V trimmed by 5 bases and J by 2 bases, 7 bases remained unmatched. The CDR3 is 15 residues long. For the CDR3, the DNA is TGTGCCAGCAGTACCTTTGAGGGGGCCACAGATACGCAGTATTTT. Amino acids: CASSTFEGATDTQYF.

The rearrangement links TRBV28 to TRBJ2-7, with D perhaps matching TRBD2 (5 bases). V was clipped by 1 base and J by 0 bases, with 13 bases between them. The CDR3 extends over 16 amino acids. Germline V lookup: CDR1 MDHEN, CDR2 SYDVKM. CDR3 sequence reads: CASSLSLAPSSYEQYF. The CDR3 DNA follows: TGTGCCAGCAGTTTATCTTTAGCGCCGAGCTCCTACGAGCAGTACTTC. Filled out from reference TRBV28 and TRBJ2-7, the complete variable domain reads DVKVTQSSRYLVKRTGEKVFLECVQDMDHENMFWYRQDPGLGLRLIYFSYDVKMKEKGDIPEGYSVSREKKERFSLILESASTNQTSMYLCASSLSLAPSSYEQYFGPGTRLTVT.

This clone was found once. This sequence joins TRBV9 and TRBJ1-4, with 7 bases identical to TRBD1. V shed 2 bases and J 7 bases; nucleotides not matched to a gene: 8. Germline V gene lookup returns CDR1 SGDLS and CDR2 YYNGEE. This CDR3 contains 15 residues. The CDR3 region is CASSVSWGQTEKLFF. CDR3 sequence (DNA): TGTGCCAGCAGCGTTAGCTGGGGACAGACTGAAAAACTGTTTTTT.

V and J are TRBV9 and TRBJ1-2, with D possibly matching TRBD1 (5 bases). This CDR3 spans 16 amino acids. V shed 3 bases and J shed 7 bases, with 22 bases lying between them. The V gene's germline CDR1 is SGDLS and CDR2 YYNGEE. The CDR3 DNA reads TGTGCCAGCAGCGGGGGGGTGCGGGCCAGTAGAGGTGGCTACACCTTC. Amino acids: CASSGGVRASRGGYTF.

This chain links TRBV29-1 with TRBJ2-7; 7 nucleotides agree with TRBD2. There are 14 residues in the CDR3. Losses at the gene ends were 4 bases for V and 1 base for J; bases not matched to a gene: 7. In germline, CDR1 is SQVTM, CDR2 ANQGSEA. CDR3 loop: CSVVGEGISYEQYF. The CDR3 DNA follows: TGCAGCGTTGTCGGGGAGGGGATTTCCTACGAGCAGTACTTC.

V is TRBV7-2 and J is TRBJ1-2, with TRBD1 identical over 8 bases. The V segment lost 7 bases and the J segment 1 base; nucleotides outside the gene matches: 8. There are 15 residues in the CDR3. From germline, CDR1 is SGHTA and CDR2 FQGNSA. The CDR3 DNA reads TGTGCCAGCACCCTCCGACAGGGGAGTAACTATGGCTACACCTTC. This encodes CASTLRQGSNYGYTF.

This chain joins TRBV20-1 and TRBJ1-1, with TRBD1 matching over 7 bases. The germline V gene has CDR1 DFQATT and CDR2 SNEGSKA (reference sequence). This CDR3 region has 10 residues. CDR3 bases: TGCAGGGGACAGCACACTGAAGCTTTCTTT. Its translation is CRGQHTEAFF.

The chain uses TRBV10-3 and TRBJ2-2, with D uncertain. This CDR3 is built from 13 residues. The germline CDR1 and CDR2 sequences are ENHRY and SYGVKD. Trimming removed 9 bases from V and 0 bases from J, with 8 bases in between. CDR3 residues: CAMRLANTGELFF. As DNA, the CDR3 is TGTGCCATGCGCCTAGCGAACACCGGGGAGCTGTTTTTT.

The V gene is TRBV7-9, the J gene TRBJ1-5; 7 bases align to TRBD1. Looked up from germline, CDR1 is SEHNR and CDR2 is FQNEAQ (reference sequence). This CDR3 is built from 15 residues. Trimming took 2 bases from V and 4 from J; bases not matched to a gene: 5. CDR3 nucleotide sequence: TGTGCCAGCAGCTTAAACGAGGACAGGAATCAGCCCCAGCATTTT. It translates to CASSLNEDRNQPQHF.

This rearrangement joins TRBV2 to TRBJ1-1; D remains unclear. The CDR3 consists of 12 residues. Germline CDR1 reads SNHLY; CDR2 reads FYNNEI. The germline V and J ends were trimmed by 4 bases and 3 bases, with 6 bases remaining between them. The CDR3, as DNA: TGTGCCAGCAGTGCCGAGGACACTGAAGCTTTCTTT. Residues: CASSAEDTEAFF. Together with reference TRBV2 and TRBJ1-1, the CDR3 gives the full variable domain: EPEVTQTPSHQVTQMGQEVILRCVPISNHLYFYWYRQILGQKVEFLVSFYNNEISEKSEIFDDQFSVERPDGSNFTLKIRSTKLEDSAMYFCASSAEDTEAFFGQGTRLTVV.

V usage is TRBV5-8 and J usage is TRBJ1-6; D is perhaps TRBD1 (5 bases). The CDR3 loop spans 17 amino acids. Trimming removed 7 bases from V and 7 bases from J, with 24 bases in between. Germline CDR1 SGHTS, CDR2 YDEGEE. This CDR3 reads CASWGIVYSGVNSPLHF. The CDR3 DNA follows: TGTGCCAGCTGGGGGATTGTATATTCGGGAGTCAATTCACCCCTCCACTTT.

V gene TRBV3-1 (or the pseudogene TRBV3-2) combines with J gene TRBJ1-5; perhaps TRBD1 as D (6 bases). The CDR3 consists of 15 residues. V gave up 7 bases and J gave up 0 bases, with 13 bases separating them. Germline assignment: CDR1 LGHDT and CDR2 YNNKEL (reference sequence). Written as DNA, the CDR3 is TGTGCCAGCAACCAGACAGGTAGTAGCAATCAGCCCCAGCATTTT. As protein: CASNQTGSSNQPQHF.

This sequence joins TRBV5-1 and TRBJ2-5; the match to TRBD2 covers 12 bases. CDR3 length: 15 amino acids. V lost 4 bases to trimming and J lost 5 bases; unmatched junction nucleotides: 6. CDR1 is SGHRS and CDR2 is YFSETQ in the germline V gene. The CDR3 loop reads CASSPSGGDGETQYF. The CDR3, as DNA: TGCGCCAGCAGCCCTAGCGGGGGGGACGGGGAGACCCAGTACTTC.

This clone was seen only a few times. The CDR3 DNA reads TGTGCCAGCAGCTTAGCGCCCTACGCTAGCGGGGGCTACGAGCAGTACTTC. The encoded protein is CASSLAPYASGGYEQYF. The chain uses TRBV7-2 and TRBJ2-7; 10 bases align to TRBD2. There are 17 residues in the CDR3. CDR1 and CDR2 from the germline V gene are SGHTA and FQGNSA. The ends lost 0 bases at V and 3 bases at J; junction bases unmatched: 8.

The gene calls are TRBV6-2 or TRBV6-3 and TRBJ1-3, with no clear D. Germline CDR1 and CDR2: MNHEY and SVGEGT. Trimming removed 6 bases at V and 0 bases at J, with 12 bases between. This CDR3 region has 15 residues. The CDR3 region is CASSSDNFSGNTIYF. The CDR3 region has the DNA TGTGCCAGCAGCTCCGACAACTTCTCTGGAAACACCATATATTTT.

The genes are TRBV6-5 and TRBJ1-5, with 7 bases matching TRBD1. The CDR3 has 16 amino acids. Germline values: CDR1 MNHEY, CDR2 SVGAGI. V trimming: 4 bases; J trimming: 6 bases; junction bases outside the gene matches: 12. The CDR3 protein is CASSSLRGGLFQPQHF. Written as DNA, the CDR3 is TGTGCCAGCAGTTCCCTGAGAGGGGGCCTTTTTCAGCCCCAGCATTTT.

This clone was recorded only once. The chain is built from TRBV28 and TRBJ1-2; D is undetermined. V was shortened by 5 bases and J by 0 bases, with 13 bases between the two germline ends. The germline V gene has CDR1 MDHEN and CDR2 SYDVKM. This CDR3 has 15 amino acids. The CDR3 reads CASSQTTPANYGYTF. The CDR3 region has the DNA TGTGCCAGCAGTCAAACAACGCCTGCTAACTATGGCTACACCTTC.

The chain recombines TRBV7-6 with TRBJ2-1, with 7 bases aligning to TRBD1. Germline lookup yields CDR1 SGHVS and CDR2 FNYEAQ. This CDR3 comprises 16 residues. V lost 0 bases to trimming and J lost 3 bases; unmatched junction nucleotides: 5. CDR3 sequence reads: CASSLAIGTVYNEQFF. The CDR3 DNA follows: TGTGCCAGCAGCTTAGCGATTGGGACAGTCTACAATGAGCAGTTCTTC.

The chain is built from TRBV6-5 and TRBJ2-2; 8 nucleotides match TRBD1. This CDR3 has 15 amino acids. Germline V gives CDR1 MNHEY, CDR2 SVGAGI. V lost 6 bases, J lost 3 bases, and 6 bases stayed unmatched. This CDR3 reads CASRERTGYTGELFF. The CDR3 bases are TGTGCCAGCAGGGAGAGGACAGGGTACACCGGGGAGCTGTTTTTT.

In this sample, this clone turned up once. The rearrangement links TRBV30 to TRBJ1-5; D might be TRBD1 (5 bases). Germline V gives CDR1 GTSNPN, CDR2 SVGIG (reference sequence). The CDR3 runs 15 residues. Trimming took off 0 bases at V and 0 bases at J, with 9 bases between the two ends. The CDR3 coding sequence is TGTGCCTGGAGTGTACGGGGGGTTAGCAATCAGCCCCAGCATTTT. Amino acids: CAWSVRGVSNQPQHF.

This clone showed up just once. The chain carries TRBV2 and TRBJ2-7; 9 bases fit TRBD1. Per germline, CDR1 SNHLY and CDR2 FYNNEI. The CDR3 contains 16 residues. Trimming at V came to 5 bases and at J to 7 bases, leaving 15 bases not matched to a gene. CDR3 nucleotides: TGTGCCAGCAGTCAATGGGGACAGGGCCCGATTAGTGAGCAGTACTTC. The encoded protein is CASSQWGQGPISEQYF.

This chain uses TRBV6-5 with TRBJ1-2, with no clear D. Trimming took 5 bases from V and 4 from J, leaving 11 bases between them. Germline CDR1 reads MNHEY; CDR2 reads SVGAGI. CDR3 size: 13 residues. The CDR3 DNA follows: TGTGCCAGCAGTCCCTACCACTTCTATGGCTACACCTTC. This gives the protein CASSPYHFYGYTF.

This chain links TRBV30 with TRBJ2-7; 8 nucleotides line up with TRBD1. The germline V gene has CDR1 GTSNPN and CDR2 SVGIG (reference sequence). V trimming: 0 bases; J trimming: 1 base; junction bases outside the gene matches: 14. There are 18 residues in the CDR3. The CDR3 spells CAWSVISPRDRTSYEQYF. DNA for the CDR3: TGTGCCTGGAGTGTAATCTCCCCACGGGACAGGACTTCCTACGAGCAGTACTTC.

J is TRBJ1-1 and V is TRBV30; 7 nucleotides align to TRBD1. This CDR3 is built from 14 residues. Germline lookup yields CDR1 GTSNPN and CDR2 SVGIG (reference sequence). J lost 7 bases, V lost 2 bases, and 10 bases had no gene match. CDR3 sequence: CAWSSTGPRLEAFF. CDR3 nucleotides: TGTGCCTGGAGTTCGACAGGGCCAAGACTTGAAGCTTTCTTT.

A single count supports this clone. The chain is built from TRBV27 and TRBJ1-6; D gene ambiguous. There are 14 residues in the CDR3. Trimming left V 7 bases short and J 7 bases short, with 14 bases between. CDR1 and CDR2 (germline): MNHEY, SMNVEV (reference sequence). The CDR3 region has the DNA TGTGCCAGCACCACCACCGGGAGAAATTCACCCCTCCACTTT. Protein: CASTTTGRNSPLHF.

The rearrangement joins TRBV3-1 (or the pseudogene TRBV3-2) to TRBJ2-7; the D gene is possibly TRBD1 (5 bases). Per germline, CDR1 LGHDT and CDR2 YNNKEL (reference sequence). The CDR3 is 15 residues long. The V and J ends lost 4 bases and 4 bases respectively, with 17 bases between them. As DNA, the CDR3 is TGTGCCAGCAGCCTTGGACACCCTACATCATACGAGCAGTACTTC. As protein: CASSLGHPTSYEQYF.

The chain links TRBV6-5 to TRBJ2-3, with TRBD2 as a possible D gene (6 bases). The V gene lost 4 bases and the J gene lost 0 bases, with 11 bases spanning the gap. In germline, CDR1 is MNHEY, CDR2 SVGAGI. This CDR3 region has 15 residues. The CDR3: CASSSRGSSTDTQYF. CDR3 bases: TGTGCCAGCAGTTCCCGGGGGTCTAGCACAGATACGCAGTATTTT.

This chain joins TRBV7-2 and TRBJ2-7; a possible D gene is TRBD2 (5 bases). Looked up from germline, CDR1 is SGHTA and CDR2 is FQGNSA. The CDR3 sequence is 15 residues long. The V end was cut by 5 bases, the J end by 3 bases, with 17 bases between. CDR3: CASSTPRVSYYEQYF. The DNA of the CDR3 is TGTGCCAGCAGCACCCCGAGGGTTTCCTACTACGAGCAGTACTTC.